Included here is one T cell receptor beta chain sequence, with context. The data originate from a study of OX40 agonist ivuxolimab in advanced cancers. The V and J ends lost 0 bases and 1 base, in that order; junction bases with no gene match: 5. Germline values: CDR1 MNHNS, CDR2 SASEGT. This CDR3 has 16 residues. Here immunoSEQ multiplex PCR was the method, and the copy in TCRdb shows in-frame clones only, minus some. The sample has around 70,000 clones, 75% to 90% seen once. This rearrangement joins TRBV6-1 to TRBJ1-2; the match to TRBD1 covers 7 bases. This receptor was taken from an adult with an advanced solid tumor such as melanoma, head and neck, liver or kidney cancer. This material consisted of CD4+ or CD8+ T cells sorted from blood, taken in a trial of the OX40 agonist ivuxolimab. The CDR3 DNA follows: TGTGCCAGCAGTGAAGCAGGGACAGCGATTAACTATGGCTACACCTTC. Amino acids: CASSEAGTAINYGYTF.